Following are 27 T cell receptor beta chains from one sample sequenced in a study of regulatory T cells in long-lasting Graves disease (dated by TCRdb to about 2021). In light of the paper, this sample's time point label describes: newly diagnosed GD, antithyroid drugs for less than 3 months. For both TCR sequencing and RNA sequencing, RNA was extracted from PBMCs in TRIzol. To prepare the library, multiplex PCR was applied. The sequencer listed for this sample is Illumina HiSeq 4000. iRepertoire HTBI primers and Arm-PCR amplification of CDR3 regions were used to construct TCR beta libraries. TCRdb reanalyzed the raw reads on its own, using fastp at Q25 for trimming and MiXCR for clone calling, and kept in-frame beta chains. Each record represents a unique CDR3 protein, reported with the most common genes and DNA among its rows. Across this sample there are over 200,000 distinct CDR3 sequences, with approximately 20% seen only once. The ten largest clones represent about 15% of the sample.

These data also featured in a second study, about T cells in Graves' hyperthyroidism and ophthalmopathy.

Sequencing used peripheral blood mononuclear cells (PBMCs), obtained at new diagnosis, from a patient treated with antithyroid drugs. Every receptor here comes from a woman aged 25-40 years with Graves disease. Donor details come from another sample of the same person, matched by shared clones.

With regard to this clonotype: One base separates it from a far larger clone, so it is likely a read error. The rearrangement links TRBV6-2 or TRBV6-3 to TRBJ2-2, with D perhaps matching TRBD1 or TRBD2 (5 bases each). From germline, CDR1 is MNHEY and CDR2 SVGEGT. Trimming pared 8 bases from V and 6 bases from J, leaving 16 bases between. CDR3 length: 14 amino acids. The CDR3, as DNA: TGTGCCAGCGGGTGGACAAGGAGGTCCGGGGAGCTGTTTTTT. Its protein is CASGWTRRSGELFF.

This clonotype was seen repeatedly, ten times or more. The chain links TRBV19 to TRBJ1-5; D perhaps matches TRBD1 (6 bases). Between the trimmed V and J ends, which lost 3 bases and 1 base, there was a span of 22 bases. The CDR3 is made up of 19 amino acids. Germline V lookup: CDR1 LNHDA, CDR2 SQIVND (reference sequence). The CDR3 here is CASSMRFFPGQKSNQPQHF. CDR3 in DNA: TGTGCCAGTAGTATGAGGTTTTTTCCGGGACAAAAAAGCAATCAGCCCCAGCATTTT. Combining the CDR3 with reference TRBV19 and TRBJ1-5 gives the whole variable domain DGGITQSPKYLFRKEGQNVTLSCEQNLNHDAMYWYRQDPGQGLRLIYYSQIVNDFQKGDIAEGYSVSREKKESFPLTVTSAQKNPTAFYLCASSMRFFPGQKSNQPQHFGDGTRLSIL.

This clonotype has at least ten counts. This chain uses TRBV18 with TRBJ1-2; 7 bases match TRBD1. CDR1 KGHSH and CDR2 LQKENI come from the germline V gene. The trim removed 4 bases at V and 2 bases at J, leaving 7 bases unmatched. The CDR3 consists of 15 residues. The CDR3 region is CASSREGQLNYGYTF. The CDR3 DNA reads TGTGCCAGCTCACGAGAGGGACAGTTAAACTATGGCTACACCTTC.

V gene TRBV5-6 combines with J gene TRBJ1-2; D is unresolved. The V end was cut by 0 bases, the J end by 4 bases, with 7 bases between. CDR1 is SGHDT, CDR2 YYEEEE, per germline. The CDR3 covers 13 residues. The CDR3 sequence is CASSLGHTYGYTF. In DNA form, the CDR3 reads TGTGCCAGCAGCTTGGGACATACCTATGGCTACACCTTC.

A word on this clonotype: This probably arose from a read error, given a far larger clone one base away. The chain combines TRBV20-1 with TRBJ2-3; 7 nucleotides match TRBD2. The J call is doubtful: the DNA matches TRBJ2-5 better. The V gene's germline CDR1 is DFQATT and CDR2 SNEGSKA (reference sequence). CDR3 size: 12 residues. CDR3 DNA: TGCAGTGCTACGGGGGGTGGAGGGACCCAGTACTTC. This codes for CSATGGGGTQYF.

The V call is TRBV5-1, the J call TRBJ2-7; 11 bases fit TRBD1. V lost 4 bases to trimming and J lost 1 base; unmatched junction nucleotides: 4. This CDR3 comprises 15 residues. In germline, CDR1 is SGHRS, CDR2 YFSETQ. The CDR3 bases are TGCGCCAGCAGCACCGGACAGGGGGCTTCCTACGAGCAGTACTTC. Translated: CASSTGQGASYEQYF.

This clonotype was counted many times. V usage is TRBV11-3 and J usage is TRBJ2-7, with 8 bases lining up with TRBD1. The CDR3 has 13 residues. The V and J ends lost 3 bases and 5 bases, in that order; junction bases with no gene match: 3. Germline CDR1 and CDR2: SGHNT and YENEEA. The CDR3 nucleotides read TGTGCCAGCAGCTTTTCACAGGGGGACGAGCAGTACTTC. Residues: CASSFSQGDEQYF.

The rearrangement uses TRBV5-1 and TRBJ2-7; 8 nucleotides agree with TRBD1. Germline-derived CDR1 and CDR2 are SGHRS and YFSETQ. Trimming cost V 4 bases and J 3 bases; bases outside gene matches: 12. This CDR3 is built from 16 residues. Here the CDR3 DNA reads TGCGCCAGCAGCCAACAACCTCAGGGGGCGGTCTACGAGCAGTACTTC. Amino acids: CASSQQPQGAVYEQYF.

This clonotype has ten or more counts. This chain uses TRBV6-2 or TRBV6-3 with TRBJ2-1, with 7 bases fitting TRBD2. The CDR3 is 17 amino acids. Germline CDR1 is MNHEY and CDR2 is SVGEGT. V shed 7 bases and J 0 bases; nucleotides not matched to a gene: 12. The CDR3 reads CASTQSSGQSSYNEQFF. CDR3 coding DNA: TGTGCCAGCACGCAATCTAGCGGCCAAAGCTCCTACAATGAGCAGTTCTTC.

This clonotype was found many times. CDR3 DNA sequence: TGTGCCAGCAGTCAGGGACCAACTAATGAAAAACTGTTTTTT. This gives the protein CASSQGPTNEKLFF. The rearrangement links TRBV12-3 or TRBV12-4 to TRBJ1-4; TRBD1 might be the D (5 bases). The CDR3 is 14 amino acids. With 5 bases removed from V and 0 bases from J, the gap between germline ends came to 7 bases.

This clonotype was seen ten or more times. The J gene is TRBJ1-1, the V gene TRBV5-1, with 9 bases that match TRBD1. Losses at the gene ends were 3 bases for V and 2 bases for J; bases not matched to a gene: 8. CDR3 length: 16 residues. Germline V gene data show CDR1 as SGHRS and CDR2 as YFSETQ. CDR3 in amino acids: CASSSRQGVTNTEAFF. Written as DNA, the CDR3 is TGCGCCAGCAGCTCCAGACAGGGGGTCACCAACACTGAAGCTTTCTTT.

This clonotype was observed many times. V usage is TRBV20-1 and J usage is TRBJ2-2; no clear D. V gave up 6 bases and J gave up 1 base, with 9 bases separating them. CDR3 length: 13 residues. Germline lookup yields CDR1 DFQATT and CDR2 SNEGSKA (reference sequence). DNA of the CDR3: TGCAGTGCCCCTAGGCAGAACACCGGGGAGCTGTTTTTT. This encodes CSAPRQNTGELFF.

The V call is TRBV7-3, the J call TRBJ1-2; D unresolved. V gave up 2 bases and J gave up 6 bases, with 10 bases separating them. Per germline, CDR1 SGHTA and CDR2 FQGTGA. The CDR3 runs to 13 residues. The CDR3 loop reads CASSLSRGDGYTF. The CDR3 DNA sequence: TGTGCCAGCAGCTTATCGCGCGGAGATGGCTACACCTTC.

The chain uses TRBV7-3 and TRBJ1-2, with D maybe TRBD1 (6 bases). Germline CDR1 SGHTA, CDR2 FQGTGA. The length of the CDR3 is 14 residues. Trimming left V 0 bases short and J 4 bases short, with 9 bases between. The DNA for the CDR3 is TGTGCCAGCAGCTTAACCCCGGACAGCTATGGCTACACCTTC. It codes for CASSLTPDSYGYTF.

This clonotype came up many times. The V call is TRBV5-1, the J call TRBJ1-1, with 8 bases fitting TRBD1. Germline CDR1 reads SGHRS; CDR2 reads YFSETQ. The length of the CDR3 is 16 residues. Trimming at V came to 6 bases and at J to 2 bases, leaving 12 bases not matched to a gene. CDR3 residues: CASMLLPTGVNTEAFF. As DNA, the CDR3 is TGCGCCAGCATGCTGCTCCCGACAGGGGTAAACACTGAAGCTTTCTTT.

This clonotype was seen at least ten times. The chain combines TRBV2 with TRBJ1-5; the match to TRBD1 covers 7 bases. The trim removed 11 bases at V and 7 bases at J, leaving 8 bases unmatched. Germline lookup yields CDR1 SNHLY and CDR2 FYNNEI. CDR3 size: 12 residues. The CDR3 nucleotides read TGTGCCGGCTCGACAGGGCCCCAGCCCCAGCATTTT. Protein: CAGSTGPQPQHF. Full variable domain (outside the CDR3, taken from reference TRBV2 and TRBJ1-5): EPEVTQTPSHQVTQMGQEVILRCVPISNHLYFYWYRQILGQKVEFLVSFYNNEISEKSEIFDDQFSVERPDGSNFTLKIRSTKLEDSAMYFCAGSTGPQPQHFGDGTRLSIL.

This clonotype was found many times. This sequence joins TRBV5-1 and TRBJ2-5; the D is unclear. The CDR3 runs to 14 residues. The germline gives CDR1 SGHRS, CDR2 YFSETQ. V shed 3 bases and J shed 5 bases, with 14 bases lying between them. CDR3 DNA sequence: TGCGCCAGCAGCTGGGAACGGTGGATGGAGACCCAGTACTTC. This translates into CASSWERWMETQYF.

This clonotype has at least ten counts. This chain links TRBV12-3 or TRBV12-4 with TRBJ1-1, with unresolved D. The CDR3 runs 13 residues. V gave up 2 bases and J gave up 3 bases, with 7 bases separating them. The CDR3 DNA follows: TGTGCCAGCAGTTTAATAGTGGACACTGAAGCTTTCTTT. Encoded protein: CASSLIVDTEAFF.

Ten or more counts support this clonotype. The chain is built from TRBV12-3 or TRBV12-4 and TRBJ1-2; TRBD1 matches 8 bases. The CDR3 spans 15 residues. Losses at the gene ends were 5 bases for V and 4 bases for J; bases not matched to a gene: 9. The CDR3 sequence: CASSQFQGAPYGYTF. The CDR3 nucleotides are TGTGCCAGCAGTCAGTTCCAGGGGGCCCCCTATGGCTACACCTTC.

This clonotype was picked up many times. One end of the junction varies from germline; a read error may be responsible. The chain carries TRBV2 and TRBJ1-4; D is unclear. The CDR3 totals 14 residues. The V gene's germline CDR1 is SNHLY and CDR2 FYNNEI. This chain's CDR3 is CASSDRLRDEKLFF. CDR3 coding DNA: TGTGCCAGCAGTGATAGGCTACGGGATGAAAAGCTGTTTTTT. Supplemented by reference TRBV2 and TRBJ1-4, the full variable domain reads EPEVTQTPSHQVTQMGQEVILRCVPISNHLYFYWYRQILGQKVEFLVSFYNNEISEKSEIFDDQFSVERPDGSNFTLKIRSTKLEDSAMYFCASSDRLRDEKLFFGSGTQLSVL.

This clonotype was seen ten or more times. This chain uses TRBV20-1 with TRBJ2-7, with 8 bases lining up with TRBD1. Germline CDR1 DFQATT, CDR2 SNEGSKA (reference sequence). With 6 bases clipped from V and 7 bases from J, the junction kept 11 bases outside the gene matches. The CDR3 is 13 residues long. For the CDR3, the DNA is TGCAGTGCCCAAACCTTGACAGGGGATGAGCAGTACTTC. Translated, it gives CSAQTLTGDEQYF.

This clonotype has a count of ten or more. V and J are TRBV12-3 or TRBV12-4 and TRBJ1-2; 7 bases are shared with TRBD1. The CDR3 is made up of 14 amino acids. Germline trimming cut 5 bases from V and 8 bases from J; bases unmatched to any gene: 11. CDR3 bases: TGTGCCAGCAGTCCAGACAGGGAAGTCAGAGGCTACACCTTC. It encodes CASSPDREVRGYTF.

As concerns this clonotype: A much larger clone differs by one base, so this may be a read error. Likely a read error: the CDR3 ends without its conserved phenylalanine or tryptophan. The CDR3 coding sequence is TGCGCCAGCCGCGACGGACTCTATGGCTACACCTCC. Its protein is CASRDGLYGYTS. The V and J genes are TRBV5-1 and TRBJ1-2; the D is unclear. V shed 7 bases and J shed 4 bases, with 11 bases lying between them. CDR3 length: 12 amino acids. CDR1 and CDR2 (germline): SGHRS, YFSETQ.

At least ten counts were recorded for this clonotype. The chain combines TRBV29-1 with TRBJ1-2; TRBD1 is a possible D gene (6 bases). V shed 4 bases and J shed 3 bases, with 15 bases lying between them. Germline V lookup: CDR1 SQVTM, CDR2 ANQGSEA. CDR3 length: 14 residues. The CDR3 reads CSVVLLEGDYGYTF. CDR3 in DNA: TGCAGCGTTGTCCTCTTGGAGGGGGACTATGGCTACACCTTC.

The sample holds many counts of this clonotype. The chain has TRBV3-1 and TRBJ2-7; 13 bases match TRBD2. The CDR3 is made up of 16 amino acids. Per germline, CDR1 LGHDT and CDR2 YNNKEL (reference sequence). Trimming removed 1 base from V and 9 bases from J; junction bases left unmatched: 9. As DNA, the CDR3 is TGTGCCAGCAGCCAAGTTATTGGACTAGCGGGGGAGGTGCAGTACTTC. Translating gives CASSQVIGLAGEVQYF.

A note on this clonotype: With a far larger clone one base away, a read error is the likely cause. This rearrangement joins TRBV5-1 to TRBJ1-1; D remains unclear. Germline V gives CDR1 SGHRS, CDR2 YFSETQ. The CDR3 sequence is 13 residues long. The CDR3 DNA reads TGTGCCGGCAGCTTTAGTTTGAACACTGAAGCTTTCTTT. Protein sequence: CAGSFSLNTEAFF.

Details on this clonotype: A clone one base away is much larger, so this may be a read error. V gene TRBV14 combines with J gene TRBJ1-1, with a tentative D call TRBD1 (6 bases). CDR1 is SGHDN and CDR2 is FVKESK in the germline V gene. CDR3 length: 13 residues. CDR3 region: CAGRLGGIAEAFF. In DNA, the CDR3 is TGTGCCGGCAGGCTAGGGGGGATCGCTGAAGCTTTCTTT. The entire variable domain, with the rest obtained from reference TRBV14 and TRBJ1-1, is as follows: EAGVTQFPSHSVIEKGQTVTLRCDPISGHDNLYWYRRVMGKEIKFLLHFVKESKQDESGMPNNRFLAERTGGTYSTLKVQPAELEDSGVYFCAGRLGGIAEAFFGQGTRLTVV.